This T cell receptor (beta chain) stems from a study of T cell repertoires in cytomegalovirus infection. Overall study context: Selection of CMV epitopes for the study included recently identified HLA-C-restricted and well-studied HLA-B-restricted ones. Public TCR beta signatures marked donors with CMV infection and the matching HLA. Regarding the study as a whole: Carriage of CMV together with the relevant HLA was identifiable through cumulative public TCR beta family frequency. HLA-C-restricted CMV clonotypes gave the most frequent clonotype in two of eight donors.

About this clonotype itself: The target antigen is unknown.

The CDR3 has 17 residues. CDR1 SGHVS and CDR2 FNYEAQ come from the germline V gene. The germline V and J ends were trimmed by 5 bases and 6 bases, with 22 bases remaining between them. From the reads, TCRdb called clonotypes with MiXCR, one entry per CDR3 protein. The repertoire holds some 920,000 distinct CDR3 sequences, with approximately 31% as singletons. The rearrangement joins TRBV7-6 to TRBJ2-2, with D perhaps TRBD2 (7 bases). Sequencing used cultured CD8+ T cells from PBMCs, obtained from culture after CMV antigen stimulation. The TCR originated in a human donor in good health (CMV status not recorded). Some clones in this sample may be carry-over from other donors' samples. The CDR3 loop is CASSPQLLGGAPGELFF. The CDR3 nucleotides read TGTGCCAGCAGCCCCCAACTCTTGGGGGGGGCCCCCGGGGAGCTGTTTTTT.